This T cell receptor (beta chain) appears in the sequencing data of a study of Ad26.COV2.S vaccination and SARS-CoV-2 variants. Study-level background: Donor was assigned to the Ad26.COV2.S arm of trial COV1001.

Profiling relied on immunoSEQ multiplex PCR, and the TCRdb table lists in-frame clones only, not all of them. The table includes just under 250,000 clones, 85% to 90% detected once. Treatment noted: roughly 19 received Ad26.COV2.S at low or high dose, single or two shots; 5 received placebo; per-sample allocation not given. Day 63 after the first injection of vaccine or placebo was the sampling time. CDR3 size: 17 residues. The V and J ends lost 4 bases and 3 bases respectively, with 19 bases between them. Germline assignment: CDR1 MNHEY and CDR2 SVGEGT. Overall study findings and caveats: Whether participants received vaccine or placebo, their non-spike TCR breadth was similar. The study found higher spike-specific TCR breadth in vaccine than placebo recipients.

Concerning this clone: Its antigen remains unidentified.

The TCR comes from a person between 18 and 65 years old who received the Ad26.COV2.S COVID-19 vaccine or a placebo. Sequenced here: peripheral blood, sampled in a trial of Ad26.COV2.S vaccine versus placebo. The chain couples TRBV6-2 or TRBV6-3 to TRBJ1-3, with a tentative D call TRBD1 (6 bases). CDR3 amino acids: CASSSLLGQYLGNTIYF. As DNA, the CDR3 is TGTGCCAGCAGTTCCCTCCTAGGACAGTACCTTGGAAACACCATATATTTT.